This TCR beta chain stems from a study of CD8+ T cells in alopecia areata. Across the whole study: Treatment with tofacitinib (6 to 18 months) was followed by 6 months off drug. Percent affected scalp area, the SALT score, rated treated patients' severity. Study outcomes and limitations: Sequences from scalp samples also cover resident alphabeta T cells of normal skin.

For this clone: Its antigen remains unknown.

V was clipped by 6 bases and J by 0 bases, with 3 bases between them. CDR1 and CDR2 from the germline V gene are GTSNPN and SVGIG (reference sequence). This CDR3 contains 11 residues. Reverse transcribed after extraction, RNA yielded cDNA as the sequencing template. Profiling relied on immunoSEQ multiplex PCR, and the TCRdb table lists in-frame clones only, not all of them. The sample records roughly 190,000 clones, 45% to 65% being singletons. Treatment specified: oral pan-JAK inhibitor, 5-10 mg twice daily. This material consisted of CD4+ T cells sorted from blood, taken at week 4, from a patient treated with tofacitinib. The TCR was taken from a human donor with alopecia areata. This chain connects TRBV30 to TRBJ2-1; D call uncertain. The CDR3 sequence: CACTSYNEQFF. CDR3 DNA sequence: TGTGCCTGTACCTCCTACAATGAGCAGTTCTTC.